The following is a T cell receptor beta chain sequence with its context. Its antigen remains unidentified. Losses at the gene ends were 1 base for V and 4 bases for J; bases not matched to a gene: 4. Per the germline V gene, CDR1 is SGHTA and CDR2 is FQGNSA. CDR3 length equals 15 residues. This entry comes from a study of OX40 agonist ivuxolimab in advanced cancers. Study at large: Recorded diagnoses for dose-escalation patients were hepatocellular carcinoma, melanoma, renal cell or head and neck cancer. At approximately 83% male, the cohort had a mean age of approximately 60 years, ranging from about 23 to 79. Overall study results and limits: Expanded clones tended on average to be more numerous among CD8+ T cells than CD4+. Clonal expansion was among the lowest in partial responders at 0.1-3.0 mg/kg, especially CD8+.

Only in-frame clones appear in the TCRdb table, and some are missing; sequencing was by immunoSEQ multiplex PCR. The sample lists approximately 120,000 clones; roughly 92% were seen once. The chain is built from TRBV7-2 and TRBJ2-3; 8 bases are shared with TRBD2. The origin of this receptor is an adult with an advanced solid tumor such as melanoma, head and neck, liver or kidney cancer. Source: CD4+ or CD8+ T cells sorted from blood, taken in a trial of the OX40 agonist ivuxolimab. The CDR3 DNA is TGTGCCAGCAGCTTAGGCGGAGCGGGGGCAGATACGCAGTATTTT. Translating gives CASSLGGAGADTQYF.